This T cell receptor (beta chain) is from a study of control samples from healthy donors and cancer patients (dated by TCRdb to 2018 to 2021). Counted from cysteine to phenylalanine, this CDR3 has 14 amino acids. Only the CDR3 DNA stays, 42 bases, in frame from base 1. CDR1 is given as SEHNR and CDR2 as FQNEAQ, both from the germline V gene (reference sequence). Here V drops 8 bases and J drops 4 bases, and the junction holds 8 bases not matched to any gene. As regards this clone: Its antigen is unknown. Within one base of it there is no much larger clone, and no base qualities were kept.

Receptor amplification or capture employed the immunoSEQ multiplex PCR assay. TCRdb re-hosts the immuneACCESS table, in-frame sequences only. Its copies lack some clones; in the studies checked, an unresolved V gene accounts for under half of them, and the cause for the rest is not known. In this sample the table shows about 120,000 clones, approximately 89% of which occur a single time. 6.5% to 9% of the sample is in the top ten clones. In this chain, TRBV7-9 is recombined with TRBJ1-1, and 9 junction bases match TRBD1. The sample taken for sequencing was blood. This TCR derives from a woman in her late teens or twenties in good health. In nucleotide form, the sequence is TGTGCCAGCGTAACAGGGGGCTCGGGCACTGAAGCTTTCTTT. Translated, this is CASVTGGSGTEAFF.